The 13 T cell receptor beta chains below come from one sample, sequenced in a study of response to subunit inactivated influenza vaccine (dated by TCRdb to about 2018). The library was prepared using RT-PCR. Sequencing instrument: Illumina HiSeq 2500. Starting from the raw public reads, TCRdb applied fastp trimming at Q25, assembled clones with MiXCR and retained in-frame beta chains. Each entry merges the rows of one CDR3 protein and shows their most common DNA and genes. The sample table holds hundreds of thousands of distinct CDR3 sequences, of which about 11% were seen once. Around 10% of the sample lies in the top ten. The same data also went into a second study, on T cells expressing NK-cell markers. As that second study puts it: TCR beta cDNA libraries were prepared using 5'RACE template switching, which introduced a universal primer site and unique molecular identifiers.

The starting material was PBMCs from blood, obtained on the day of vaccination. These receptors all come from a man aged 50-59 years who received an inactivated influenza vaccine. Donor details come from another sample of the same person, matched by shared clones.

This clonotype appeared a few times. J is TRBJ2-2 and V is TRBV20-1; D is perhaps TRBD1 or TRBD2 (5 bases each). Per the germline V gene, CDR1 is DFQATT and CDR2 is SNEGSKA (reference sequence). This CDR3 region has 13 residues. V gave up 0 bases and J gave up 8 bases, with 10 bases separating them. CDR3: CSARDAGAGELFF. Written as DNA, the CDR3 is TGCAGTGCTAGAGACGCCGGGGCAGGGGAGCTGTTTTTT.

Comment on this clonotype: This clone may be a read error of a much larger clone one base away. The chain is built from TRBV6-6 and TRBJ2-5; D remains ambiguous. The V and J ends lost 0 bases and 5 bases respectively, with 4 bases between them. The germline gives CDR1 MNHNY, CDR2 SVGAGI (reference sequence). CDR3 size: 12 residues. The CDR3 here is CASSYSAETQYF. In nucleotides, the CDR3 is TGTGCCAGCAGTTACTCGGCGGAGACCCAGTACTTC.

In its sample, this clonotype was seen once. The CDR3 DNA sequence: TGTGCCAGCAGCTCAACCGGGACCCCCTTTTCGAGGGAGCAGTTCTTC. It codes for CASSSTGTPFSREQFF. V and J are TRBV7-2 and TRBJ2-1, with D tentatively TRBD1 or TRBD2 (5 bases each). CDR1 SGHTA and CDR2 FQGNSA come from the germline V gene. Trimming cost V 4 bases and J 10 bases, with 23 bases left between them. The CDR3 is 16 residues long. The full variable domain, completed using reference TRBV7-2 and TRBJ2-1, is GAGVSQSPSNKVTEKGKDVELRCDPISGHTALYWYRQSLGQGLEFLIYFQGNSAPDKSGLPSDRFSAERTGGSVSTLTIQRTQQEDSAVYLCASSSTGTPFSREQFFGPGTRLTVL.

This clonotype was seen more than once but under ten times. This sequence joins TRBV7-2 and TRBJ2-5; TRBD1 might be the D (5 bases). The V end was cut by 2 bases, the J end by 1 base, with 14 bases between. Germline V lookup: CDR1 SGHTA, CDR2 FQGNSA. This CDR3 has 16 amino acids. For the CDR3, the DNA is TGTGCCAGCAGCTTACGCCGCGCCAGGGTCCAAGAGACCCAGTACTTC. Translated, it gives CASSLRRARVQETQYF.

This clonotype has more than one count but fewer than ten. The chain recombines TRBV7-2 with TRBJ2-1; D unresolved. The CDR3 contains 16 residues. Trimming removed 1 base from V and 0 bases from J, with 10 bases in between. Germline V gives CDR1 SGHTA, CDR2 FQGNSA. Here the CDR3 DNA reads TGTGCCAGCAGCTTAGTAGTGACCGTCTCCTACAATGAGCAGTTCTTC. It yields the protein CASSLVVTVSYNEQFF.

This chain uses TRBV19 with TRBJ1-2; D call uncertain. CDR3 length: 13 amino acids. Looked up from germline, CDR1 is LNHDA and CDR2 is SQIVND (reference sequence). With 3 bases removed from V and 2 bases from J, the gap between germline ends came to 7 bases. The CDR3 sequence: CASSIYPNYGYTF. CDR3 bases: TGTGCCAGTAGTATTTACCCAAACTATGGCTACACCTTC.

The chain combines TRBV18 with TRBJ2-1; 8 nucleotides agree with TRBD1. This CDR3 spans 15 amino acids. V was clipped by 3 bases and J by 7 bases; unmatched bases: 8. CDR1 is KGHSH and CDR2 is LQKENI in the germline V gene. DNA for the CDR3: TGTGCCAGCTCACCTCGGCAGGGGGCAGGGAATGAGCAGTTCTTC. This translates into CASSPRQGAGNEQFF.

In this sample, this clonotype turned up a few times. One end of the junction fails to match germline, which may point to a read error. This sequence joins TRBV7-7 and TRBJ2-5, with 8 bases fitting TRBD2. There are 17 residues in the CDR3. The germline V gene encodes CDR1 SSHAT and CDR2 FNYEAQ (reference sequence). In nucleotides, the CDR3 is TGTGCTAGCAGCTTAGCTCCGACGGGCGGGGGGCAAGAGACCCAGTACTTC. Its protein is CASSLAPTGGGQETQYF.

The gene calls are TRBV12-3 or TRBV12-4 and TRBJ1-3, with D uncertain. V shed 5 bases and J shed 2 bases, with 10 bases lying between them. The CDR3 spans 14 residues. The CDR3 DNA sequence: TGTGCCAGCAGTAGGCCAGGCCCTGGAAACACCATATATTTT. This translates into CASSRPGPGNTIYF.

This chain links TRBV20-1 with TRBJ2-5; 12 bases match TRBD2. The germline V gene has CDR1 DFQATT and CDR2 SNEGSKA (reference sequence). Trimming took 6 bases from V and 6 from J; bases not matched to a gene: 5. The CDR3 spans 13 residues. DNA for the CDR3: TGCAGTGCCCTAACTAGCGGGAGGAAGACCCAGTACTTC. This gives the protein CSALTSGRKTQYF.

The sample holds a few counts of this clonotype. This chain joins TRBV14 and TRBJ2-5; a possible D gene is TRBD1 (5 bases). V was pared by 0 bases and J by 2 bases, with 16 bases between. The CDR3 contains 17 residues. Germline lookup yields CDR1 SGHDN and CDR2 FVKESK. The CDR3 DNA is TGTGCCAGCAGCCAAGACTGGGGCAGGCCCCGACAAGAGACCCAGTACTTC. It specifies CASSQDWGRPRQETQYF.

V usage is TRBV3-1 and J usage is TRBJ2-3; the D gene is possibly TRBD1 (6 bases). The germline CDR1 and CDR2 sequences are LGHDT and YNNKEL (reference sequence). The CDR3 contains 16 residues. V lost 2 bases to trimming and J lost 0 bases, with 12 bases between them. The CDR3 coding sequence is TGTGCCAGCAGCCAAACCGGGACACGAAGCACAGATACGCAGTATTTT. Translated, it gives CASSQTGTRSTDTQYF.

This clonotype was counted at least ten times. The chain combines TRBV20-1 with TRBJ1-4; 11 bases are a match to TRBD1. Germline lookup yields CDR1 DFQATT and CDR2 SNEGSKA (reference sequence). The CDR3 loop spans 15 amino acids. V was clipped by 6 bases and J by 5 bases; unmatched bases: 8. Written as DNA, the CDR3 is TGCAGTGCACCGCGGACAGGGGGCGTCAATGAAAAACTGTTTTTT. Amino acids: CSAPRTGGVNEKLFF.